This TCR beta chain comes out of a study of identical twins. Study-wide findings and caveats: These conclusions were based on statistical analysis (cross-sectional, not following the same donors).

TCRdb redid the calling of the 5' RACE reads with MiXCR, one entry per CDR3 protein. The table includes 500,000 or so distinct CDR3 sequences, 20% to 25% detected once. As to this clonotype: What it binds is not known.

This CDR3 spans 13 amino acids. Germline CDR1 is DFQATT and CDR2 is SNEGSKA (reference sequence). V lost 5 bases and J 3 bases, leaving 13 bases between the germline ends. These sequences were also reported in another study, on T cells expressing NK-cell markers. From that study: 1.0-7.0% of CD8+ T cells in about six donors belonged to dominant NKG2C+ clonotypes.

This chain joins TRBV20-1 and TRBJ1-2; tentatively, D is TRBD1 (5 bases). The receptor was derived from a young woman in good health. Sequencing input: CD4+ T cells sorted from blood. The CDR3 DNA follows: TGCAGTGCTGGGGCCTCGGGAGACTATGGCTACACCTTC. This gives the protein CSAGASGDYGYTF.